Listed below are T cell receptor beta chains from one sample, sequenced in a study of T cells in Graves' hyperthyroidism and ophthalmopathy. TCRdb processed the multiplex PCR reads anew with MiXCR; each CDR3 protein has one entry. The sample contains about 350,000 distinct CDR3 sequences, approximately 14% of which appear only once. The sequenced sample consisted of blood. All receptors come from a woman aged 55-69 years with Graves' ophthalmopathy. CDR3s include the opening cysteine and the closing phenylalanine or tryptophan.

V gene: TRBV5-6
J gene: TRBJ2-3
CDR3 protein: CASSLVSGTDTQYF

V gene: TRBV7-8
J gene: TRBJ2-3
CDR3 protein: CASSLRLTGGGADTQYF

V gene: TRBV4-1
J gene: TRBJ2-7
CDR3 protein: CASSPLVTGVYEQYF

V gene: TRBV3-1
J gene: TRBJ1-2
CDR3 protein: CASSQDRGGYTF

V gene: TRBV7-2
J gene: TRBJ2-1
CDR3 protein: CASSLVSGEPYNEQFF

V gene: TRBV6-5
J gene: TRBJ2-1
CDR3 protein: CASSYSALAGVAYNEQFF

V gene: TRBV7-8
J gene: TRBJ2-3
CDR3 protein: CASSLAVRGLAGDTDTQYF

V gene: TRBV5-1
J gene: TRBJ1-1
CDR3 protein: CASSPDRGGNTEAFF

V gene: TRBV7-8
J gene: TRBJ1-5
CDR3 protein: CASSLEGAQPQHF

V gene: TRBV20-1
J gene: TRBJ1-2
CDR3 protein: CSASDPDRGTQGRDNYGYTF

V gene: TRBV6-2/TRBV6-3
J gene: TRBJ2-7
CDR3 protein: CASSRAEGYEQYF

V gene: TRBV5-1
J gene: TRBJ1-1
CDR3 protein: CASSFGQGAMAEAFF

V gene: TRBV2
J gene: TRBJ1-2
CDR3 protein: CASSRAGYTF

V gene: TRBV28
J gene: TRBJ1-5
CDR3 protein: CASSLSYQPQHF

V gene: TRBV3-1
J gene: TRBJ1-5
CDR3 protein: CASRGGPTQPQHF